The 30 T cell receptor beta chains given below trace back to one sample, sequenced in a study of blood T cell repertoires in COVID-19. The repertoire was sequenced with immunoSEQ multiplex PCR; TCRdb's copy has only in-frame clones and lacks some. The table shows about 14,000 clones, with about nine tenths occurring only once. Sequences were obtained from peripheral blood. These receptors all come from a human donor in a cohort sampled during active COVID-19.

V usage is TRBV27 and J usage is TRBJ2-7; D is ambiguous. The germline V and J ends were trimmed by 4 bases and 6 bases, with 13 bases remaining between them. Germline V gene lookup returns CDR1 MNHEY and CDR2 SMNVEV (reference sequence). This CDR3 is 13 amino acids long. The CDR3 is CASSSRPRSEQYF. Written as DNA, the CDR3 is TGTGCCAGCAGTTCTCGACCAAGGAGCGAGCAGTACTTC.

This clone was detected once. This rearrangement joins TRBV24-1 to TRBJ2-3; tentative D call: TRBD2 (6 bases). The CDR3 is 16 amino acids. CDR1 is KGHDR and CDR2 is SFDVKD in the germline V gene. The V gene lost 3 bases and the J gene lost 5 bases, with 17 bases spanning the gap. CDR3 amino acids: CATSDLRFGGIDTQYF. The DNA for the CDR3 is TGTGCCACCAGTGATCTCAGGTTCGGCGGGATAGATACGCAGTATTTT.

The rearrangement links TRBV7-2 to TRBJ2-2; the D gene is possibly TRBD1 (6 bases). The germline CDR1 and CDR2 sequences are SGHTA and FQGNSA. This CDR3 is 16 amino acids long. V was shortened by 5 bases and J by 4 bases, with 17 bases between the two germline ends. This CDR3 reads CASSQPTGLGTGELFF. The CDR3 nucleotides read TGTGCCAGCAGCCAGCCAACAGGGTTGGGCACCGGGGAGCTGTTTTTT.

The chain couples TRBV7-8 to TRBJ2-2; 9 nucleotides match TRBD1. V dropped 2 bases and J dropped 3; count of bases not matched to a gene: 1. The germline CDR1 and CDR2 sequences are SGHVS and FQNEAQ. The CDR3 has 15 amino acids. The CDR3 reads CASSLRDRDTGELFF. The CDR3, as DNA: TGTGCCAGCAGCTTAAGGGACAGGGACACCGGGGAGCTGTTTTTT.

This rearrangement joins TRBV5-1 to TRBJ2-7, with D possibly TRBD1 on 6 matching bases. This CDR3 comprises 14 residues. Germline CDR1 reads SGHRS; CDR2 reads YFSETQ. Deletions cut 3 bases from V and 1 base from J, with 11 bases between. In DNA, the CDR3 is TGCGCCAGCAGCTCTCAGGGGCCTTCCTACGAGCAGTACTTC. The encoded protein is CASSSQGPSYEQYF.

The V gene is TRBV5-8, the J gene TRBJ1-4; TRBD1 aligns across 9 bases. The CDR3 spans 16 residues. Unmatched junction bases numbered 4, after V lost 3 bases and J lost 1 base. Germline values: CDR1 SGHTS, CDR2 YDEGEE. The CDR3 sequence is CASSWGQGKTNEKLFF. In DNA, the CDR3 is TGTGCCAGCAGCTGGGGACAGGGAAAAACTAATGAAAAACTGTTTTTT.

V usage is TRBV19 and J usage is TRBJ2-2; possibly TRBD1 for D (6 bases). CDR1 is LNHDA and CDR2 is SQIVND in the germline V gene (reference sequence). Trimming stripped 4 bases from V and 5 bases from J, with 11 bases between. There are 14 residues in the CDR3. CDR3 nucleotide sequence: TGTGCCAGTAGTACAGGGGTTTGGACCGGGGAGCTGTTTTTT. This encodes CASSTGVWTGELFF.

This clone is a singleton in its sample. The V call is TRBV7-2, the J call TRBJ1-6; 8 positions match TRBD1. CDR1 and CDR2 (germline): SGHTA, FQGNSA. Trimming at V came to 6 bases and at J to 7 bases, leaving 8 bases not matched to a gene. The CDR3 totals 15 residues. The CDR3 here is CASRLDRAANSPLHF. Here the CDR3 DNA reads TGTGCCAGCAGATTGGACAGGGCTGCGAATTCACCCCTCCACTTT.

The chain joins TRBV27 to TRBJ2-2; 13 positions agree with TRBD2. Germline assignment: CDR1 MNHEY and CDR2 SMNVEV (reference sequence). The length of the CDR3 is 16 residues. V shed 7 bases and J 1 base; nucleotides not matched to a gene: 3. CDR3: CASIGLAGVNTGELFF. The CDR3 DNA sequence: TGTGCCAGCATTGGACTAGCGGGAGTGAACACCGGGGAGCTGTTTTTT.

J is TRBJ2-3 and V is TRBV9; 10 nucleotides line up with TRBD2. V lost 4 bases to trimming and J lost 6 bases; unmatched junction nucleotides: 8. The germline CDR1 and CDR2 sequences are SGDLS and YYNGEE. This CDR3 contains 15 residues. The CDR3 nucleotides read TGTGCCAGCAGCATAAGCGGGAGGGCGGGGGATACGCAGTATTTT. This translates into CASSISGRAGDTQYF.

The chain's CDR3 is CATSGGGSRGQETQYF. The CDR3 coding sequence is TGTGCCACCAGTGGGGGCGGGAGCAGAGGCCAAGAGACCCAGTACTTC. The chain links TRBV24-1 to TRBJ2-5; 7 bases map to TRBD2. Germline loops: CDR1 KGHDR, CDR2 SFDVKD. The CDR3 is made up of 16 amino acids. J was trimmed by 1 base and V by 5 bases; bases with no gene match: 9.

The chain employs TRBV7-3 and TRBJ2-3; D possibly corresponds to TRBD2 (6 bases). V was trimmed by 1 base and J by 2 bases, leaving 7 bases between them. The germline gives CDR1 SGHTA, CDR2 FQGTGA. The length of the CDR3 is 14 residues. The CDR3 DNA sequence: TGTGCCAGCAGCTTAAGCGGGGCCACAGATACGCAGTATTTT. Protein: CASSLSGATDTQYF. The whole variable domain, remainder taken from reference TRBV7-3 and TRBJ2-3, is GAGVSQTPSNKVTEKGKYVELRCDPISGHTALYWYRQSLGQGPEFLIYFQGTGAADDSGLPNDRFFAVRPEGSVSTLKIQRTERGDSAVYLCASSLSGATDTQYFGPGTRLTVL.

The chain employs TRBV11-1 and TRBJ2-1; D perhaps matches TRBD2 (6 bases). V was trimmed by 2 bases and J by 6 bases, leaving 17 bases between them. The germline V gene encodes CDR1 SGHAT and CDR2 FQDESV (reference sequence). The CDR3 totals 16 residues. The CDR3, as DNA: TGTGCCAGCAGCTTAACGATAGCGGAGGTTGGCAATGAGCAGTTCTTC. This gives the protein CASSLTIAEVGNEQFF.

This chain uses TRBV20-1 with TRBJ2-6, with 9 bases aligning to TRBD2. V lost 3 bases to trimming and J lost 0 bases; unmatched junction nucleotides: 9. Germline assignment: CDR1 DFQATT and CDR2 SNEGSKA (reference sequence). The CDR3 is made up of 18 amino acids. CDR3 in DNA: TGCAGTGCTAGTTCCGCGGGAGGGTTAGGCTCTGGGGCCAACGTCCTGACTTTC. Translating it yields CSASSAGGLGSGANVLTF.

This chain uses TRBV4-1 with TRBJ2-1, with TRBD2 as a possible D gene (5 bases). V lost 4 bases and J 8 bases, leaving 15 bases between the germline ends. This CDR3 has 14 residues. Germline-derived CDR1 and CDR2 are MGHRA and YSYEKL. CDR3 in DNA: TGCGCCAGCAGCCCTCACCGGACTTCGGATGAGCAGTTCTTC. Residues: CASSPHRTSDEQFF.

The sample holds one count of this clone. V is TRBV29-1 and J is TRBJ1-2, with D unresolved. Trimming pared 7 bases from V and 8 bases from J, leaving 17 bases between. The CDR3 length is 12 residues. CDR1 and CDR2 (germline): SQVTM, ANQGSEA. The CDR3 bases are TGCAGCGGCCAAGCGGACTCTGGGGGCTACACCTTC. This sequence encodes CSGQADSGGYTF.

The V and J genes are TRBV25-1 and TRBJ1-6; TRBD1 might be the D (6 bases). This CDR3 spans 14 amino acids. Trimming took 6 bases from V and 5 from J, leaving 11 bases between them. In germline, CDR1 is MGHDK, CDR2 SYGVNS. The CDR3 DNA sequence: TGTGCCAGCAGGGGGGCAGGAGATAATTCACCCCTCCACTTT. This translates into CASRGAGDNSPLHF.

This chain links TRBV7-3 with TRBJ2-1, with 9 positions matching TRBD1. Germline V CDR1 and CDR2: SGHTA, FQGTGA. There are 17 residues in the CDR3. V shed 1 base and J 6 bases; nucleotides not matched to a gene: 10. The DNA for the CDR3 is TGTGCCAGCAGCTTAAAAGGTGGGGGGACAGGGTTCAATGAGCAGTTCTTC. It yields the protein CASSLKGGGTGFNEQFF.

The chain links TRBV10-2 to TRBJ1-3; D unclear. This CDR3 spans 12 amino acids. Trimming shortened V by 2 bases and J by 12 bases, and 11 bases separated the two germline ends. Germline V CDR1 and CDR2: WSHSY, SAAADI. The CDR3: CASSEPLGGIYF. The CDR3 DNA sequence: TGCGCCAGCAGTGAGCCGCTAGGCGGCATATATTTT.

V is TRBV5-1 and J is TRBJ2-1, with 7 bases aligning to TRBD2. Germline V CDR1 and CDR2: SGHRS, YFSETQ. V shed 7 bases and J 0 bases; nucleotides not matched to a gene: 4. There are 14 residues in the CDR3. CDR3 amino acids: CASHGGSSYNEQFF. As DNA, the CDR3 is TGCGCCAGCCACGGGGGGAGCTCCTACAATGAGCAGTTCTTC.

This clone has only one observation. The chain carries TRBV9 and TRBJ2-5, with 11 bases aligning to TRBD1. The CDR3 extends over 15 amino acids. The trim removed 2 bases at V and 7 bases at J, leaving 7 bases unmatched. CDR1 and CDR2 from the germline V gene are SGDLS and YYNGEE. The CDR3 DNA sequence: TGTGCCAGCAGCGTCGGACAGGGGGCGTGGGTGACCCAGTACTTC. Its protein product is CASSVGQGAWVTQYF.

The CDR3 DNA is TGTGCCAGCTCCTACCGTGGAGGGGGCAGCGCCGGGGAGCTGTTTTTT. Amino acid sequence: CASSYRGGGSAGELFF. The chain carries TRBV18 and TRBJ2-2; a weak D match, TRBD1 (7 bases). The CDR3 is 16 residues long. Germline V gene sequence: CDR1 KGHSH, CDR2 LQKENI. Trimming shortened V by 6 bases and J by 6 bases, and 20 bases separated the two germline ends. Together with reference TRBV18 and TRBJ2-2, the CDR3 gives the full variable domain: NAGVMQNPRHLVRRRGQEARLRCSPMKGHSHVYWYRQLPEEGLKFMVYLQKENIIDESGMPKERFSAEFPKEGPSILRIQQVVRGDSAAYFCASSYRGGGSAGELFFGEGSRLTVL.

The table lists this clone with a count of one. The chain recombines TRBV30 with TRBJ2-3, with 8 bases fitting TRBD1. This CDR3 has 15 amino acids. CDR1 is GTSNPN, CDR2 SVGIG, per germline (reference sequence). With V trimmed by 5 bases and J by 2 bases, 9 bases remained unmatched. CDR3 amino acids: CAWAGQGLSTDTQYF. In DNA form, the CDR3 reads TGTGCCTGGGCAGGACAGGGCCTCTCCACAGATACGCAGTATTTT. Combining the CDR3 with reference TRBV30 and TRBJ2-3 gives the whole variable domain SQTIHQWPATLVQPVGSPLSLECTVEGTSNPNLYWYRQAAGRGLQLLFYSVGIGQISSEVPQNLSASRPQDRQFILSSKKLLLSDSGFYLCAWAGQGLSTDTQYFGPGTRLTVL.

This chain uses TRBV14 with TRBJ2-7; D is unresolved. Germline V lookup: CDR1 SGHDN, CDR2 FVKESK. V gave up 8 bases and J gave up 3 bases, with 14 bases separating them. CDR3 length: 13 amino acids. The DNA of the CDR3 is TGTGCCAGCCGTGGCCATTTGCTCTACGAGCAGTACTTC. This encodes CASRGHLLYEQYF.

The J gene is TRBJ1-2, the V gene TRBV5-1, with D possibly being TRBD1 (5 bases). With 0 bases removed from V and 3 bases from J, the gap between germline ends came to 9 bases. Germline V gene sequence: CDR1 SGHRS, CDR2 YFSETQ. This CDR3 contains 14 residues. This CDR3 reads CASSLDDRDYGYTF. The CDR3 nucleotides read TGCGCCAGCAGCTTGGATGACAGAGACTATGGCTACACCTTC.

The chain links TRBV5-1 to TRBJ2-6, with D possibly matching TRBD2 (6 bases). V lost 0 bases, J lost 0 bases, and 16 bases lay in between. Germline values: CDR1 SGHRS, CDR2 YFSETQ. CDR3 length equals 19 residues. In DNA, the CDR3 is TGCGCCAGCAGCTTGGTGGGGGACTTCCAGCTCTCTGGGGCCAACGTCCTGACTTTC. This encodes CASSLVGDFQLSGANVLTF. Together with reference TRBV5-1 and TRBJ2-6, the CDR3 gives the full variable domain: KAGVTQTPRYLIKTRGQQVTLSCSPISGHRSVSWYQQTPGQGLQFLFEYFSETQRNKGNFPGRFSGRQFSNSRSEMNVSTLELGDSALYLCASSLVGDFQLSGANVLTFGAGSRLTVL.

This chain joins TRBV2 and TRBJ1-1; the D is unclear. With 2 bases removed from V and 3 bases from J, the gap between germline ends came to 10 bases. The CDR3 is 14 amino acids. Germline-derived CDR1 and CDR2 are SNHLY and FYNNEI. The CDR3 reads CASSEQQIYTEAFF. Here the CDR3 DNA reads TGTGCCAGCAGTGAACAACAGATTTACACTGAAGCTTTCTTT.

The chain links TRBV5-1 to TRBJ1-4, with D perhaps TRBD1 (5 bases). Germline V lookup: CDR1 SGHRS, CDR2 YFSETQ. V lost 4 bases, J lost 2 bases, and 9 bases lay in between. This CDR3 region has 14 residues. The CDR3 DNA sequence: TGCGCCAGCAGCGCGGGGGTGACTAATGAAAAACTGTTTTTT. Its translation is CASSAGVTNEKLFF. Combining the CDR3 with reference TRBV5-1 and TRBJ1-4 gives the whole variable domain KAGVTQTPRYLIKTRGQQVTLSCSPISGHRSVSWYQQTPGQGLQFLFEYFSETQRNKGNFPGRFSGRQFSNSRSEMNVSTLELGDSALYLCASSAGVTNEKLFFGSGTQLSVL.

CDR3 coding DNA: TGTGCCAGCAGTCGTTACGGGGGTGAGCAGTACTTC. The encoded protein is CASSRYGGEQYF. The chain couples TRBV12-3 or TRBV12-4 to TRBJ2-7; TRBD2 is a possible D gene (6 bases). This CDR3 has 12 residues. Trimming took 5 bases from V and 7 from J, leaving 12 bases between them.

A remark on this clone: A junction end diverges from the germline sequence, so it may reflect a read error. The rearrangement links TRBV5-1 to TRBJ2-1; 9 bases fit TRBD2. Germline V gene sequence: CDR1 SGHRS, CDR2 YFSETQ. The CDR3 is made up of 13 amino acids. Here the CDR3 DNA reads TGCGCCAGCAGCTTGGGGGATACTAGCGGGTGGCTCTTC. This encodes CASSLGDTSGWLF.